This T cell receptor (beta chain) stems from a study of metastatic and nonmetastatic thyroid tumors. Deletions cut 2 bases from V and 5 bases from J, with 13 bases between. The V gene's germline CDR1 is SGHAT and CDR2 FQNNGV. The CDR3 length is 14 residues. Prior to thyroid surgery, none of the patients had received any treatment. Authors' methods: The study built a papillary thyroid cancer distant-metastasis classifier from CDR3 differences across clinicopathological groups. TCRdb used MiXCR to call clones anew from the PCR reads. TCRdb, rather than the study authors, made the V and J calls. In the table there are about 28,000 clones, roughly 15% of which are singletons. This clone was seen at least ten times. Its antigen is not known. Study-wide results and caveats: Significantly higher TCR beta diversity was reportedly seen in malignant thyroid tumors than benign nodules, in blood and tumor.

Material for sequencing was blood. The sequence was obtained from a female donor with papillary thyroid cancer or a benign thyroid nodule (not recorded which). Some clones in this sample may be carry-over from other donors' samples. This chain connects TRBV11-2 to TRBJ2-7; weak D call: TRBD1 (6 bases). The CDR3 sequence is CASSLSQGHHEQYF. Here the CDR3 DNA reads TGTGCCAGCAGCTTAAGTCAGGGGCACCACGAGCAGTACTTC.